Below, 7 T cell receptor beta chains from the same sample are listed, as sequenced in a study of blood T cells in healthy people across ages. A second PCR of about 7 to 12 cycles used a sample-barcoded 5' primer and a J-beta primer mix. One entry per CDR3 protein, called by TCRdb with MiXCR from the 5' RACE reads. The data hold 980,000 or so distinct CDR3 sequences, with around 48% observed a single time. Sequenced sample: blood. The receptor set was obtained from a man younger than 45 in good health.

The CDR3 bases are TGTGCCAGCAGTTACCCCAAAATGGGGGGTAGGAGCAATGAGCAGTTCTTC. Its protein product is CASSYPKMGGRSNEQFF. The chain carries TRBV6-2 or TRBV6-3 and TRBJ2-1; a possible D gene is TRBD2 (6 bases). Per germline, CDR1 MNHEY and CDR2 SVGEGT. V was pared by 2 bases and J by 6 bases, with 20 bases between. This CDR3 is built from 17 residues.

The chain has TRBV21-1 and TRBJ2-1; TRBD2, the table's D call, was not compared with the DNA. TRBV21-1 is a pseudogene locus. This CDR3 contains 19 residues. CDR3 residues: CASSRPGTSGGGSYNEQFF. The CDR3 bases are TGTGCCAGCAGCAGACCCGGGACTAGCGGGGGGGGGTCCTACAATGAGCAGTTCTTC.

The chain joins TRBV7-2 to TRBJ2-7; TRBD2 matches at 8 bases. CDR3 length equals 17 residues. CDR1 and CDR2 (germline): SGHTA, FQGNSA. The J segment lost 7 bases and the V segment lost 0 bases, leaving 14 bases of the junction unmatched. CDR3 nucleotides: TGTGCCAGCAGCTTAGCGGGCGGAGGGCTAGCGGGCCTGGAGCAGTACTTC. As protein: CASSLAGGGLAGLEQYF. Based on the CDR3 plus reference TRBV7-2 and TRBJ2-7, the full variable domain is GAGVSQSPSNKVTEKGKDVELRCDPISGHTALYWYRQSLGQGLEFLIYFQGNSAPDKSGLPSDRFSAERTGGSVSTLTIQRTQQEDSAVYLCASSLAGGGLAGLEQYFGPGTRLTVT.

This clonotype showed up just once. The CDR3 region has the DNA TGTGCCAGCAGTTTATGGACAGAGCCAAGCAATCAGCCCCAGCATTTT. This codes for CASSLWTEPSNQPQHF. This chain joins TRBV12-3 or TRBV12-4 and TRBJ1-5; D might be TRBD1 (6 bases). CDR3 size: 16 residues. Deletions cut 2 bases from V and 1 base from J, with 12 bases between.

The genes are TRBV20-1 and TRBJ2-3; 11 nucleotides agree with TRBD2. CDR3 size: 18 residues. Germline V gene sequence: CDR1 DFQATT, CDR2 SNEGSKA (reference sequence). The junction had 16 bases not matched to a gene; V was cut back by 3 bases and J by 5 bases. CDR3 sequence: CSARGTSGALIRVDTQYF. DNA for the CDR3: TGCAGTGCTAGGGGGACTAGCGGAGCTCTAATCAGGGTAGATACGCAGTATTTT.

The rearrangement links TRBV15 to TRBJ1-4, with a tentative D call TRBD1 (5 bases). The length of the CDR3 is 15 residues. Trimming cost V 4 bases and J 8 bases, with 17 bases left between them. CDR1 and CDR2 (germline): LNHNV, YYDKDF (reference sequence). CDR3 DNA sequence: TGTGCCACCAGCACAACAACGGGGCAGAGCGAAAAACTGTTTTTT. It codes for CATSTTTGQSEKLFF.

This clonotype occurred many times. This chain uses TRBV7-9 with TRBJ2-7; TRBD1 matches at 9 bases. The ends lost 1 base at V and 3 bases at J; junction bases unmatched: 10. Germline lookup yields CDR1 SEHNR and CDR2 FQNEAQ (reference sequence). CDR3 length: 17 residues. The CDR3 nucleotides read TGTGCCAGCAGCTTAGTCGCCGGGACAGGGATCTACTACGAGCAGTACTTC. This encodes CASSLVAGTGIYYEQYF.